The 32 T cell receptor beta chains reported below all come from one sample, sequenced in a study of T cell clusters in autoimmune cytopenias. Each sample's input was 250 ng genomic DNA, roughly 38,000 genome equivalents. TRB was amplified by touch-down multiplex PCR, primer pools A and B combined. Using the multiplex PCR reads, TCRdb records one entry per CDR3 protein without DNA. The table counts 7,800 or so distinct CDR3 sequences; more than 4% lies in the top ten. Sequencing input: peripheral blood. Every receptor here comes from a human donor with an autoimmune cytopenia or autoimmune hepatitis (not recorded which).

This clonotype registers large by frequency. This sequence joins TRBV19 and TRBJ2-7; the D call from TCRdb, TRBD2, cannot be confirmed without DNA. CDR1 is LNHDA, CDR2 SQIVND, per germline (reference sequence). The length of the CDR3 is 13 residues. CDR3 amino acids: CASRLGPNYEQYF.

The genes are TRBV6-2 or TRBV6-3 and TRBJ1-2. The V gene's germline CDR1 is MNHEY and CDR2 SVGEGT. The CDR3 spans 12 residues. The CDR3 sequence is CASSANNYGYTF.

This chain connects TRBV11-2 to TRBJ2-1; lacking DNA, the TRBD2 call made by TCRdb goes unchecked. CDR3 length: 15 residues. Germline values: CDR1 SGHAT, CDR2 FQNNGV. This CDR3 reads CASSLARGLVGEQFF. Full variable domain (remainder filled in from reference TRBV11-2 and TRBJ2-1): EAGVAQSPRYKIIEKRQSVAFWCNPISGHATLYWYQQILGQGPKLLIQFQNNGVVDDSQLPKDRFSAERLKGVDSTLKIQPAKLEDSAVYLCASSLARGLVGEQFFGPGTRLTVL.

The V and J genes are TRBV4-3 and TRBJ2-3; lacking DNA, the TRBD1 call made by TCRdb goes unchecked. The germline V gene has CDR1 LGHNA and CDR2 YSLEER. This CDR3 comprises 13 residues. The CDR3 is CASSQFRGDTQYF.

The V gene is TRBV7-9, the J gene TRBJ2-3; TCRdb's assignment of TRBD1 cannot be checked, as there is no DNA. The germline gives CDR1 SEHNR, CDR2 FQNEAQ (reference sequence). The CDR3 runs 16 residues. The CDR3 protein is CASSPRQGGLPDTQYF.

This clonotype is called medium-sized based on its frequency. V is TRBV7-2 and J is TRBJ1-5; the D gene TCRdb calls, TRBD1, cannot be checked with no DNA. Germline CDR1 is SGHTA and CDR2 is FQGNSA. The CDR3 consists of 16 residues. The CDR3 protein is CASSLGGVSVNQPQHF.

The V call is TRBV20-1, the J call TRBJ2-1; without DNA, the TCRdb call of TRBD1 cannot be checked. This CDR3 has 17 amino acids. CDR1 and CDR2 (germline): DFQATT, SNEGSKA (reference sequence). The CDR3 sequence: CSAHPSLGQGAYNEQFF.

The chain employs TRBV9 and TRBJ2-1; TCRdb proposes TRBD2, but this gene call is untestable without DNA. The CDR3 is made up of 19 amino acids. From germline, CDR1 is SGDLS and CDR2 YYNGEE. The CDR3 protein is CASSVGTSGPYSSYNEQFF.

The V and J genes are TRBV7-3 and TRBJ2-5; without DNA, the TCRdb call of TRBD2 cannot be checked. There are 15 residues in the CDR3. Per germline, CDR1 SGHTA and CDR2 FQGTGA. The CDR3 region is CASSEARALQETQYF.

The chain is built from TRBV5-1 and TRBJ2-2. The CDR3 extends over 16 amino acids. Germline V gene sequence: CDR1 SGHRS, CDR2 YFSETQ. The CDR3 loop is CASSSHFIANTGELFF.

This clonotype is deemed medium-sized by its frequency. The chain carries TRBV6-5 and TRBJ1-4; TCRdb's D call, TRBD1, is unchecked because there is no DNA. The CDR3 covers 15 residues. Germline V lookup: CDR1 MNHEY, CDR2 SVGAGI. The CDR3 here is CASSYLTGKGKKLFF.

The chain combines TRBV27 with TRBJ2-3; the D gene TCRdb calls, TRBD1, cannot be checked with no DNA. The CDR3 covers 15 residues. Germline V CDR1 and CDR2: MNHEY, SMNVEV (reference sequence). CDR3 in amino acids: CASRSGTRYTDTQYF.

This clonotype is called medium-sized based on its frequency. The chain employs TRBV6-6 and TRBJ2-6; TCRdb proposes TRBD1, but this gene call is untestable without DNA. The germline CDR1 and CDR2 sequences are MNHNY and SVGAGI (reference sequence). The CDR3 has 17 residues. CDR3: CASSSLSGGFGANVLTF.

By frequency, this clonotype registers medium-sized (0.01 to 0.1%). J is TRBJ1-2 and V is TRBV6-2 or TRBV6-3; absent DNA, TCRdb's TRBD1 call cannot be checked. The germline V gene encodes CDR1 MNHEY and CDR2 SVGEGT. The CDR3 covers 14 residues. The CDR3 reads CASRTTGERNGYTF.

Measured by frequency, this clonotype is medium-sized. The rearrangement links TRBV6-2 or TRBV6-3 to TRBJ2-7. CDR1 and CDR2 from the germline V gene are MNHEY and SVGEGT. The CDR3 length is 12 residues. The CDR3: CASSYRTYEQYF.

J is TRBJ2-1 and V is TRBV15. Germline V gives CDR1 LNHNV, CDR2 YYDKDF (reference sequence). The CDR3 is 14 amino acids. CDR3 protein: CATSRDLKYNEQFF.

This clonotype is identified as medium-sized from frequency. This sequence joins TRBV20-1 and TRBJ2-2. In germline, CDR1 is DFQATT, CDR2 SNEGSKA (reference sequence). This CDR3 contains 12 residues. This CDR3 reads CSAGLGTGELFF.

J is TRBJ1-6 and V is TRBV4-3; the TRBD1 assignment by TCRdb is unverifiable without DNA. CDR1 LGHNA and CDR2 YSLEER come from the germline V gene. The CDR3 extends over 17 amino acids. The CDR3 sequence: CASSLWTGTDTNSPLHF.

The chain joins TRBV28 to TRBJ2-7; TCRdb lists TRBD2, though no DNA is available to test this call. The CDR3 is 15 amino acids. Germline-derived CDR1 and CDR2 are MDHEN and SYDVKM. This CDR3 is CASRGRLAGNYEQYF.

This clonotype counts as medium-sized by frequency. The gene calls are TRBV5-4 and TRBJ2-7. CDR3 length equals 13 residues. Germline-derived CDR1 and CDR2 are SGHNT and YYREEE (reference sequence). The CDR3 sequence is CASSLQSSYEQYF.

J is TRBJ2-7 and V is TRBV11-1; no DNA is available, so the TRBD2 call from TCRdb remains unchecked. CDR3 length equals 14 residues. Germline CDR1 is SGHAT and CDR2 is FQDESV (reference sequence). The CDR3 region is CASSPTSSASEQYF.

This chain links TRBV21-1 with TRBJ2-1; TCRdb indicates TRBD1, and absent DNA this call remains unverified. TRBV21-1 is recorded as a pseudogene. The CDR3 is made up of 15 amino acids. The CDR3 is CASSFRDRAYNEQFF.

Frequency places this clonotype as medium-sized. The chain combines TRBV5-6 with TRBJ1-1; TCRdb's D call of TRBD1 is untestable without DNA. The CDR3 runs 16 residues. Germline assignment: CDR1 SGHDT and CDR2 YYEEEE. The CDR3 here is CASSILDRGRETEAFF.

In terms of frequency, this clonotype is medium-sized. The J gene is TRBJ1-1, the V gene TRBV6-2 or TRBV6-3; TCRdb calls TRBD1, which cannot be checked without DNA. The CDR3 spans 14 residues. Germline values: CDR1 MNHEY, CDR2 SVGEGT. The CDR3 loop reads CASSYAAPGTEAFF.

This chain joins TRBV12-3 or TRBV12-4 and TRBJ2-2; TCRdb indicates TRBD2, and absent DNA this call remains unverified. The CDR3 length is 16 residues. The CDR3 protein is CASSFLGLAGSGELFF.

Frequency places this clonotype as medium-sized. The chain has TRBV27 and TRBJ1-5; TCRdb designates TRBD1, a call that cannot be tested without DNA. CDR1 and CDR2 (germline): MNHEY, SMNVEV (reference sequence). The CDR3 loop spans 14 amino acids. The CDR3 region is CASRTTGKDWPQHF.

The chain recombines TRBV6-2 or TRBV6-3 with TRBJ2-6; TCRdb's D call of TRBD1 is untestable without DNA. Germline CDR1 reads MNHEY; CDR2 reads SVGEGT. The CDR3 runs 16 residues. The CDR3 spells CASSLNRVLGANVLTF.

By frequency, this clonotype registers medium-sized. The chain joins TRBV6-1 to TRBJ2-1. From germline, CDR1 is MNHNS and CDR2 SASEGT. The CDR3 is made up of 12 amino acids. The CDR3 loop reads CASSTTYNEQFF.

This rearrangement joins TRBV3-1 to TRBJ1-2; TCRdb selects TRBD1, and the lack of DNA leaves this call unchecked. Germline CDR1 LGHDT, CDR2 YNNKEL (reference sequence). This CDR3 is 20 amino acids long. The CDR3 loop reads CASSQELGQLAPHLGYGYTF.

This clonotype is classed as medium-sized (0.01 to 0.1%) by frequency. The rearrangement joins TRBV19 to TRBJ1-5; TCRdb's D gene call, TRBD1, goes unchecked for lack of DNA. The CDR3 is 15 amino acids. The germline CDR1 and CDR2 sequences are LNHDA and SQIVND (reference sequence). CDR3 amino acids: CATQGRAFLNQPQHF.

The J gene is TRBJ1-4, the V gene TRBV12-3 or TRBV12-4; lacking DNA, the TRBD1 call made by TCRdb goes unchecked. This CDR3 region has 15 residues. The CDR3 loop is CASSQQESANEKLFF.

This clonotype is deemed medium-sized by its frequency. The chain employs TRBV27 and TRBJ1-1. Germline V gene lookup returns CDR1 MNHEY and CDR2 SMNVEV (reference sequence). This CDR3 comprises 13 residues. CDR3 protein: CASGSWIRTEAFF.